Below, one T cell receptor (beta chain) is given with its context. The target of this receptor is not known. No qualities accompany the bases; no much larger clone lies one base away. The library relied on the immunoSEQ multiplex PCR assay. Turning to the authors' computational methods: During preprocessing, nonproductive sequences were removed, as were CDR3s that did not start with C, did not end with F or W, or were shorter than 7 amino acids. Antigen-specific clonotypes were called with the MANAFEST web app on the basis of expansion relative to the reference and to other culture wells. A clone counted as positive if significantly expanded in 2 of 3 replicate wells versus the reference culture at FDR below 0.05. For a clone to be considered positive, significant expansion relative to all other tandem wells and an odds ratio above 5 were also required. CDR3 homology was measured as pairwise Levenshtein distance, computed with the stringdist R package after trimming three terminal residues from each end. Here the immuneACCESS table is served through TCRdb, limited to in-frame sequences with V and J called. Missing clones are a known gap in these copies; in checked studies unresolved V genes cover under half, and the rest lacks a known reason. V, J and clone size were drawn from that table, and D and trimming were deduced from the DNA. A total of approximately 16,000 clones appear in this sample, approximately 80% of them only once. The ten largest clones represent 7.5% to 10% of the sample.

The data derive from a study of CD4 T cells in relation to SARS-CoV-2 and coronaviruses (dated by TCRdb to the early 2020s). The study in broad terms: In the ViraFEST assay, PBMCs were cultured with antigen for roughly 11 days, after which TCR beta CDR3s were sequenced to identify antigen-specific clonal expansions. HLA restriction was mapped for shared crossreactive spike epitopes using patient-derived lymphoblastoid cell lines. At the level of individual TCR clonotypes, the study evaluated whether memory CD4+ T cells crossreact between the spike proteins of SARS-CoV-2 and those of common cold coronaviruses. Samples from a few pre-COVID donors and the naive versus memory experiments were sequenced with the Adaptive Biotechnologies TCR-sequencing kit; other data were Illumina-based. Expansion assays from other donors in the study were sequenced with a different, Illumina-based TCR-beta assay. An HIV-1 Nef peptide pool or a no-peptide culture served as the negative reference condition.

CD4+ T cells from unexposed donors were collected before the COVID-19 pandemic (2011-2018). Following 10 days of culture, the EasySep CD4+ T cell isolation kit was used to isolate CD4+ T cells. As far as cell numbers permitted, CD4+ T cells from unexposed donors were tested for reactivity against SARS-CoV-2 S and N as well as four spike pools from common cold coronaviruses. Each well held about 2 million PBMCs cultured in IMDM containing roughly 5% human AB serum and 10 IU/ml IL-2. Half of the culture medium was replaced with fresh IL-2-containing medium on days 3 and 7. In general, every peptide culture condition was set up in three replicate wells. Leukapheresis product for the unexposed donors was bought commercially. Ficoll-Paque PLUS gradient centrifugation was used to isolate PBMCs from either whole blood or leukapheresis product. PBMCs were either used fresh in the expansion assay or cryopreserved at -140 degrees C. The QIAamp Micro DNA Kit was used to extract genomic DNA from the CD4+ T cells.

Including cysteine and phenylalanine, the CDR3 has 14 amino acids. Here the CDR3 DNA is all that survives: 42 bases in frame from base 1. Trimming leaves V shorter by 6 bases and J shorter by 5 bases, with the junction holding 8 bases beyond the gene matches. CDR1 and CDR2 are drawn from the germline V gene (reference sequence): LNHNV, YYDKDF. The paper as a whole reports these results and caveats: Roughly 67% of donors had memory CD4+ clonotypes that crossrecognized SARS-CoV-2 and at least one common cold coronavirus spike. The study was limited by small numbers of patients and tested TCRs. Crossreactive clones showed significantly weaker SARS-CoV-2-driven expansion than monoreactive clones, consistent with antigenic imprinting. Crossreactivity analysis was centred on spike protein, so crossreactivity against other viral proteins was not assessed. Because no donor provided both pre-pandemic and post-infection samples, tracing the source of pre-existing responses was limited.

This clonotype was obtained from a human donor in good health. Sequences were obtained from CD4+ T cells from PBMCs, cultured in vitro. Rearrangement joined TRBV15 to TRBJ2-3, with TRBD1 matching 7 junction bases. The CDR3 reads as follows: CATRTDRQRDTQYF. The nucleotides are TGTGCCACCAGAACGGACAGGCAAAGAGATACGCAGTATTTT.